Listed below are T cell receptor beta chains from one sample, sequenced in a study of Ad26.COV2.S vaccination and SARS-CoV-2 variants. Assay used: immunoSEQ multiplex PCR; TCRdb lists only in-frame clones, some missing. The sample lists some 340,000 clones; about 82% were seen once. The sample consisted of peripheral blood, taken in a trial of Ad26.COV2.S vaccine versus placebo. The receptors originated from a person between 18 and 60 years old who received the Ad26.COV2.S COVID-19 vaccine or a placebo. The CDR3 runs from the conserved cysteine through the conserved F or W. A D gene is named only where the DNA matches it firmly. Not all rows give a size; the values are once, few, many and, for expanded clones, a class.

CDR3nt,CDR3aa,j_gene,len,v_gene,abundance,d_gene
TGCGCCAGCAGCCCGGGACGGGGGGTCTCCTACGAGCAGTACTTC,CASSPGRGVSYEQYF,TRBJ2-7,15,TRBV5-1,-,TRBD2
TGTGCCAGCAGCCAAAGACTAGCGGGGGGTCAGGCTGGCTACAATGAGCAGTTCTTC,CASSQRLAGGQAGYNEQFF,TRBJ2-1,19,TRBV6-2/TRBV6-3,once,TRBD2
TGTGCCAGCAGTCCCCTTAAGTGGGCTGAAGCTTTCTTT,CASSPLKWAEAFF,TRBJ1-1,13,TRBV6-2/TRBV6-3,-,-
TGTGCCAGCAGACTAGCGGGGGGGCCTCACGGGGAGCTGTTTTTT,CASRLAGGPHGELFF,TRBJ2-2,15,TRBV5-6,-,TRBD2
TGTGCCAGCAGCTTAGTTCGGTCCCAGAACACTGAAGCTTTCTTT,CASSLVRSQNTEAFF,TRBJ1-1,15,TRBV7-3,once,-
TGTGCCAGTAGTCCTTATGCCGGGACAGGGGGGTACGAGCAGTACTTC,CASSPYAGTGGYEQYF,TRBJ2-7,16,TRBV19,-,TRBD1
TGTGCCAGCAGCCAAGATGGGTCAGGGCCCGGCTACACCTTC,CASSQDGSGPGYTF,TRBJ1-2,14,TRBV4-2,once,-
TGTGCCAGCAGCGAGGGACAGGGAGCCAAAAACATTCAGTACTTC,CASSEGQGAKNIQYF,TRBJ2-4,15,TRBV9,once,TRBD1
TGTGCCTGGAGTGTTGGGGGGGGTCCTTACAATGAGCAGTTCTTC,CAWSVGGGPYNEQFF,TRBJ2-1,15,TRBV30,-,TRBD2
TGCGCCAGCAGCTTTAGCGGGGGGGCCGGCACCGGGGAGCTGTTTTTT,CASSFSGGAGTGELFF,TRBJ2-2,16,TRBV5-1,-,TRBD2
TGTGCCAGCAGTTCGCGAGAGACCCAGTACTTC,CASSSRETQYF,TRBJ2-5,11,TRBV6-5,-,-
TGTGCCACCAGAGAGCGAATTAGCACAGATACGCAGTATTTT,CATRERISTDTQYF,TRBJ2-3,14,TRBV19,-,-
TGTGCCAGCAGTTCGGAGTGGACGTCCTCAGGAGCTTTCTTT,CASSSEWTSSGAFF,TRBJ1-1,14,TRBV27,once,-
TGTGCCAGCAGTGGCCATGGAATTCCCCCCTACAATGAGCAGTTCTTC,CASSGHGIPPYNEQFF,TRBJ2-1,16,TRBV6-1,-,-
TGTGCCAGCAGCTTGGACAGGGCAAATGAAAAACTGTTTTTT,CASSLDRANEKLFF,TRBJ1-4,14,TRBV7-2,few,TRBD1
TGTGCCAGCAGAAAAACAGGGGCTAAGAACACTGAAGCTTTCTTT,CASRKTGAKNTEAFF,TRBJ1-1,15,TRBV2,-,TRBD1
TGTGCCAGCAGCGTCCCGAGGGGGCGGGGGGGCACAGATACGCAGTATTTT,CASSVPRGRGGTDTQYF,TRBJ2-3,17,TRBV9,-,-
TGTGCCAGCAGTGAAGAACTAGCGGGGGTGATAGTGGATACGCAGTATTTT,CASSEELAGVIVDTQYF,TRBJ2-3,17,TRBV6-1,-,TRBD2
TGCGCCAGCAGAATGGGGGGAACTAATGAAAAACTGTTTTTT,CASRMGGTNEKLFF,TRBJ1-4,14,TRBV5-1,-,-
TGTGCCAGCAGCCAAGATCCCCGACAGGGGGCGGGTGAAAAACTGTTTTTT,CASSQDPRQGAGEKLFF,TRBJ1-4,17,TRBV4-2,-,TRBD1
TGTGCCAGCAGTGAAGAGGCGGGGTCCTACGAGCAGTACTTC,CASSEEAGSYEQYF,TRBJ2-7,14,TRBV2,-,-
TGTGCCAGCTCACTTTCTCGGACCCAGCCCCAGCATTTT,CASSLSRTQPQHF,TRBJ1-5,13,TRBV18,-,-
TGTGCCAGCCAACTTGACCCAGGGGGCAGAAACACCATATATTTT,CASQLDPGGRNTIYF,TRBJ1-3,15,TRBV6-6,-,TRBD1
TGTGCCAGCAGCACCGGGACAGGGAGAGGGGAGACCCAGTACTTC,CASSTGTGRGETQYF,TRBJ2-5,15,TRBV5-6,-,TRBD1
TGTGCCTGTACCTCGGGAGCGGGGGGAGCCTACGAGCAGTACTTC,CACTSGAGGAYEQYF,TRBJ2-7,15,TRBV30,-,TRBD2
TGTGCCAGCAGCCCGGGTGGTGAGAACTATGGCTACACCTTC,CASSPGGENYGYTF,TRBJ1-2,14,TRBV7-3,-,-
TGTGCCAGCAGCCCACTGACAGGTAGCACAGATACGCAGTATTTT,CASSPLTGSTDTQYF,TRBJ2-3,15,TRBV7-9,-,-
TGTGCCAGCAGCTTGTATCGCTTACGGAGCTCTGGAAACACCATATATTTT,CASSLYRLRSSGNTIYF,TRBJ1-3,17,TRBV5-6,-,-
TGTGCCAGCAGCGCAGGACAGGGACCCTATGGCTACACCTTC,CASSAGQGPYGYTF,TRBJ1-2,14,TRBV9,-,TRBD1
TGCGCCAGCAGCCCGGACCCGGGAAAAGGAACTGAAGCTTTCTTT,CASSPDPGKGTEAFF,TRBJ1-1,15,TRBV5-1,-,-
TGTGCCAGCAGTCCTAGTCGTGGTCACGAGCAGTACTTC,CASSPSRGHEQYF,TRBJ2-7,13,TRBV6-5,-,-
TGCGCCAGCAGACCCGAGATCACCATATACGAGCAGTACTTC,CASRPEITIYEQYF,TRBJ2-7,14,TRBV5-1,-,-
TGTGCCAGCTCACCACCCGCTGGGGGTGGAAACACCATATATTTT,CASSPPAGGGNTIYF,TRBJ1-3,15,TRBV18,-,-
TGTGCCAGCAGTGTGTTGGCAGGGAGGGAACAAGAGACCCAGTACTTC,CASSVLAGREQETQYF,TRBJ2-5,16,TRBV6-1,-,TRBD2
TGTGCCACCCAGGGACAGTTAGATAGCAATCAGCCCCAGCATTTT,CATQGQLDSNQPQHF,TRBJ1-5,15,TRBV6-5,-,TRBD1
TGTGCCAGCAGTCGAGGCACTAGCAAGATCTCCTACAATGAGCAGTTCTTC,CASSRGTSKISYNEQFF,TRBJ2-1,17,TRBV6-6,-,-
TGTGCCAGCAGCTTAGACAGGGGCTACGGGTACGAGCAGTACTTC,CASSLDRGYGYEQYF,TRBJ2-7,15,TRBV7-2,-,TRBD1
TGTGCCAGCAGCCAAGTGACAGGGGGCACTGAAGCTTTCTTT,CASSQVTGGTEAFF,TRBJ1-1,14,TRBV14,-,TRBD1
TGTGCCATCAGTGAGTCTGGCACGGCTAACTATGGCTACACCTTC,CAISESGTANYGYTF,TRBJ1-2,15,TRBV10-3,-,-
TGTGCCAGTAGTATCGGAGGGTTGAGCTCCTATAATTCACCCCTCCACTTT,CASSIGGLSSYNSPLHF,TRBJ1-6,17,TRBV19,few,-
TGTGCCAGCAGTGAAGTAGCGGGGTTCCCACTACCAGCTTTCTTT,CASSEVAGFPLPAFF,TRBJ1-1,15,TRBV6-1,-,-
TGTGCCAGCAGTGGACGGACAGACCAAGAGACCCAGTACTTC,CASSGRTDQETQYF,TRBJ2-5,14,TRBV25-1,-,-
TGTGCCAGCAGCCAGGATACACTAGGGACGAATGAGCAGTTCTTC,CASSQDTLGTNEQFF,TRBJ2-1,15,TRBV4-2,-,-
TGTGCCAGCAGCCCAGGGACAGGGGGTCAGCCCCAGCATTTT,CASSPGTGGQPQHF,TRBJ1-5,14,TRBV11-2,-,TRBD1
TGTGCCACCCAGGACAGGGTGGAAGCTTTCTTT,CATQDRVEAFF,TRBJ1-1,11,TRBV18,-,TRBD1
TGTGCCAGCAGCTCCCAGGTTTACAATGAGCAGTTCTTC,CASSSQVYNEQFF,TRBJ2-1,13,TRBV7-2,-,-
TGTGCCAGCAGTTACCCACCCGGGACAGGGAGATCTGGCTACACCTTC,CASSYPPGTGRSGYTF,TRBJ1-2,16,TRBV6-2/TRBV6-3,-,TRBD1
TGTGCCTGGAGTTTACGGCCAGGGGGCTACGCAGATACGCAGTATTTT,CAWSLRPGGYADTQYF,TRBJ2-3,16,TRBV30,-,TRBD1
TGCAGCGTTGTTCGACAGGGGGACGAGCAGTACTTC,CSVVRQGDEQYF,TRBJ2-7,12,TRBV29-1,-,TRBD1
TGTGCCAGCAGCTCTAACGTGCGAGGGGCGGGCAATCAGCCCCAGCATTTT,CASSSNVRGAGNQPQHF,TRBJ1-5,17,TRBV7-9,-,-
TGTGCCAGCAGTTACGACCCAGTTTCCTACGAGCAGTACTTC,CASSYDPVSYEQYF,TRBJ2-7,14,TRBV6-5,-,-
TGTGCCAGCAGTGAAGTAGGGGCGGGCGGGGGTGCTTTCTTT,CASSEVGAGGGAFF,TRBJ1-1,14,TRBV6-1,-,-
TGCGCCAGCAGCGCCACAGGGGGCGAGGGCGGCTACACCTTC,CASSATGGEGGYTF,TRBJ1-2,14,TRBV5-1,few,TRBD1
TGTGCCAGCATCCCGGACAGGGACTCACCCCTCCACTTT,CASIPDRDSPLHF,TRBJ1-6,13,TRBV5-8,-,TRBD1